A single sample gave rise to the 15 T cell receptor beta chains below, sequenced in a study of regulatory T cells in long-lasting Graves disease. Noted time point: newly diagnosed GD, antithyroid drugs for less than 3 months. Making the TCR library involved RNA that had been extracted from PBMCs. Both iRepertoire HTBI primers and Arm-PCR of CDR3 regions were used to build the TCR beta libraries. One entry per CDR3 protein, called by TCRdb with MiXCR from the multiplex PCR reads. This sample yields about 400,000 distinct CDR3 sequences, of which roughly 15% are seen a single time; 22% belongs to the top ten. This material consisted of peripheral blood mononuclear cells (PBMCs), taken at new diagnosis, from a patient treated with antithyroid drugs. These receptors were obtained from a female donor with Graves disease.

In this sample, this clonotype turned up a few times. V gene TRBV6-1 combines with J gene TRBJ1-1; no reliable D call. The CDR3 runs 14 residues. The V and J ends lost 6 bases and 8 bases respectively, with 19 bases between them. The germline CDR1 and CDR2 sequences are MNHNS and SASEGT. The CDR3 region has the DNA TGTGCCAGCAGCTCACCCCCGGAGGATATCGAAGCTTTCTTT. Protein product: CASSSPPEDIEAFF.

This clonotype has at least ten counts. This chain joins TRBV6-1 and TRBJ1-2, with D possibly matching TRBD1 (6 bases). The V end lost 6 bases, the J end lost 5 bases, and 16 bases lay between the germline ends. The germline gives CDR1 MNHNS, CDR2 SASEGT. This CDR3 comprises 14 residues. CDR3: CASRAAGGAYGYTF. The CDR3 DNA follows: TGTGCCAGCAGGGCGGCTGGGGGGGCGTATGGCTACACCTTC.

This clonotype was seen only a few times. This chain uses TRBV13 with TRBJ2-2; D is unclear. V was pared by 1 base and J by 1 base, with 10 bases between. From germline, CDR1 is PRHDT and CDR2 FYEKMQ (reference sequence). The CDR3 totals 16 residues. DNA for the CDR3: TGTGCCAGCAGCTTAGAGGTCGGGCAGAACACCGGGGAGCTGTTTTTT. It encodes CASSLEVGQNTGELFF.

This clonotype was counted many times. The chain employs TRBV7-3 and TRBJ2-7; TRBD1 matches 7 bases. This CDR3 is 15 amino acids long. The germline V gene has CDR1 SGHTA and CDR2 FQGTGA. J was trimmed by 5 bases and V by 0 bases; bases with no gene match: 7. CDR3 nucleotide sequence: TGTGCCAGCAGCTTAACGGGACAGCCCTTTGACGAGCAGTACTTC. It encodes CASSLTGQPFDEQYF.

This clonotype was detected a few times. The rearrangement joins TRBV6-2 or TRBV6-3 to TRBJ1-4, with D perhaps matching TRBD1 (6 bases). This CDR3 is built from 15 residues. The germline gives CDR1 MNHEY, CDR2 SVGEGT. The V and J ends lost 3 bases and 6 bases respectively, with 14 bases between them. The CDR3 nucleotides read TGTGCCAGCAGTTATCATCGAGCAGGGGATGAAAAACTGTTTTTT. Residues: CASSYHRAGDEKLFF.

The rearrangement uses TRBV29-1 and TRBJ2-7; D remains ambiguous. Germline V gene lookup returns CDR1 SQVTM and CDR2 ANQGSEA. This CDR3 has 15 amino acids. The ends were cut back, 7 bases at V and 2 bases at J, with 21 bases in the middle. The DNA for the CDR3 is TGCAGCGCACTTACCCAAAACAGTAATACCTACGAGCAGTACTTC. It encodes CSALTQNSNTYEQYF.

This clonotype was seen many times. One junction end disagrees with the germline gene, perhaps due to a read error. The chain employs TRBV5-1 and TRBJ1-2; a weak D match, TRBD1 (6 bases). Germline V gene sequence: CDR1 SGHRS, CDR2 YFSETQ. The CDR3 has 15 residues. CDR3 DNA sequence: TGTGCCAGCAGCCCTCAGGGGACTCATTTCAATGGCTACACCTTC. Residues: CASSPQGTHFNGYTF.

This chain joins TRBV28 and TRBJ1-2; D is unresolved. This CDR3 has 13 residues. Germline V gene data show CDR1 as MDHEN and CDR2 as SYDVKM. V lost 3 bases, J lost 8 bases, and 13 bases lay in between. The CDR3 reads CASSFWSVQGYTF. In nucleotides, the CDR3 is TGTGCCAGCAGTTTTTGGTCGGTTCAGGGCTACACCTTC.

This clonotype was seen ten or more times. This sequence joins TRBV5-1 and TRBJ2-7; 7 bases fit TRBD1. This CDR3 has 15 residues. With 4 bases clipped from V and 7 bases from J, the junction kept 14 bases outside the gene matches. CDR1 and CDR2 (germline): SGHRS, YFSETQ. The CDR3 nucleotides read TGCGCCAGCAGCCCGAAGGACAGGAGGAACGTGGAGCAGTACTTC. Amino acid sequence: CASSPKDRRNVEQYF.

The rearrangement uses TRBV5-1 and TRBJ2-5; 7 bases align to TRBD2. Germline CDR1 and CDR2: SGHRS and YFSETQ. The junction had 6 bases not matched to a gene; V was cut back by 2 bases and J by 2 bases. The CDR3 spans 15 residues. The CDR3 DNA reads TGCGCCAGCAGCTTTTCCGGGGGGATTCAAGAGACCCAGTACTTC. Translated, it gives CASSFSGGIQETQYF.

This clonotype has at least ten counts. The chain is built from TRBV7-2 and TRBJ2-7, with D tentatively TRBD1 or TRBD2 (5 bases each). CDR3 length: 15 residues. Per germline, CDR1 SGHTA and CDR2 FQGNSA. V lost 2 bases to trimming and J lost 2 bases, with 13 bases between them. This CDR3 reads CASSLTGTSPYEQYF. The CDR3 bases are TGTGCCAGCAGCTTAACCGGGACCTCCCCCTACGAGCAGTACTTC.

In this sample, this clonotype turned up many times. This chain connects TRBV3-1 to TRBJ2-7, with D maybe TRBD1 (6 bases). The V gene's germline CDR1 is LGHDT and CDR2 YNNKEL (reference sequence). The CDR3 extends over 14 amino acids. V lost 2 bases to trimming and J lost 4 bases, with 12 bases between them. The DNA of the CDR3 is TGTGCCAGCAGCCAACTAGGACAGTCTTACGAGCAGTACTTC. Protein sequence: CASSQLGQSYEQYF.

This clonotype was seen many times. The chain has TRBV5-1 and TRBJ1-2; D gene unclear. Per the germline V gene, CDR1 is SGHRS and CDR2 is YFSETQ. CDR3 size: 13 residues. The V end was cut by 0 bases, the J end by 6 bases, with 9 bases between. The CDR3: CASSLVSGDGYTF. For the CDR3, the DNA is TGCGCCAGCAGCTTGGTATCCGGCGATGGCTACACCTTC.

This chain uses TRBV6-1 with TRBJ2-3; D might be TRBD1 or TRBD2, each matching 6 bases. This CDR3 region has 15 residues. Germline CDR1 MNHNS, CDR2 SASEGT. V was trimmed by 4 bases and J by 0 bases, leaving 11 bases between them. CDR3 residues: CASSVTGTSTDTQYF. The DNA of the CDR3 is TGTGCCAGCAGTGTTACAGGGACTAGCACAGATACGCAGTATTTT.

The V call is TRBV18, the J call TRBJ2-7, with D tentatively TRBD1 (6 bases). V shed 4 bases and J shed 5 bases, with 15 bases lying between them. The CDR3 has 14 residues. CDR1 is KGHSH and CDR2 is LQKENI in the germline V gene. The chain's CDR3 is CASSQTGTPDEQYF. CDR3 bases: TGTGCCAGCTCACAAACCGGGACACCTGACGAGCAGTACTTC.